This T cell receptor (beta chain) came from a study of blood T cell repertoires in COVID-19 (dated by TCRdb to 2019 to 2021). With regard to the full study: Samples covering the acute and convalescent phases of COVID-19 were provided by collaborators in the United States, Italy and Spain. The prospective study material was composed of cDNA or gDNA derived from T cells, B-cell-depleted T cells, or PBMCs. Deeply sampled blood TCRbeta repertoires from subjects exposed to, actively infected with, or recovered from COVID-19 were included in the dataset. The repertoires were released in a freely available public database intended as a resource for research on the immune response to SARS-CoV-2. The samples were drawn from two sources: the first 160 participants of the ongoing ImmuneRACE study, and 1,254 subjects contributed by 6 global collaborators. Nearly every sample came with metadata listing a de-identified subject ID, COVID-19 status, age in years and sex. Where available, HLA class I and class II types were taken from metadata supplied by the sample provider and were not determined by assay-based typing.

V drops 4 bases and J drops 6 bases, leaving 22 bases in between. From a lookup of the germline V gene (reference sequence), CDR1 and CDR2 are LNHDA and SQIVND. The CDR3 spans 16 residues, from the cysteine through the phenylalanine. Here the CDR3 DNA is all that survives: 48 bases in frame from base 1. A second Seattle source provided samples from volunteer blood donors who had recovered from COVID-19. Collaborating institutions collected whole blood in K2EDTA tubes following their own protocols. For TCRbeta analysis, collaborator samples were shipped as frozen whole blood, as isolated PBMCs, or as DNA extracted from either sample type. TCRbeta CDR3 regions were amplified from genomic DNA using the immunoSEQ Assay, a bias-controlled multiplex PCR. In the original analysis: The number of nucleated cells in each sample was estimated from the amplification of reference gene primers within the assay. To quantify the absolute abundance of each unique TCRbeta CDR3 rearrangement, sequence reads were collapsed and filtered. For each sample, productive Simpson clonality was calculated as the square root of Simpson's diversity index over productive rearrangements. TCRdb retrieved this table from immuneACCESS and kept in-frame rearrangements only. Not all clones are present; in checked studies, unresolved V genes account for under half, and no reason is known for the remainder. The V and J calls and the clone size are those of that table, but D and trimming were determined from the DNA. The sample yields 250,000 or so clones; about 89% were counted once. The ten largest clones add up to about 1.6% of the sample.

With regard to this clone: There is no known antigen for this receptor. Base qualities were left out, and no much larger clone turns up one base away.

Results the study describes overall, beyond this receptor: The quantity of clinical and demographic metadata differed by source and by participant and was supplied without curation.

This receptor was obtained from a woman in her thirties or forties who had recovered from COVID-19. Sequencing was performed on peripheral blood. The sequence is built from TRBV19 and TRBJ2-7; D gene: possibly TRBD1, on 5 matching bases. The CDR3 sequence is CASSKGRTDWQPEQYF. The DNA sequence is as follows: TGTGCCAGTAGTAAGGGGCGGACGGATTGGCAACCCGAGCAGTACTTC.